The present T cell receptor beta chain was sequenced within a study of T cell repertoires in cytomegalovirus infection. About this clonotype itself: Its antigen is not identified.

Each CDR3 protein gets one entry after TCRdb re-called the reads with MiXCR. The profile covers about 890,000 distinct CDR3 sequences, with roughly 31% appearing a single time and roughly 12% taken by the ten largest. Trimming pared 6 bases from V and 1 base from J, leaving 18 bases between. The CDR3 extends over 15 amino acids. Germline V gives CDR1 DFQATT, CDR2 SNEGSKA (reference sequence). Material: cultured CD8+ T cells from PBMCs, obtained from culture after CMV antigen stimulation. The clonotype was recovered from a human donor in good health (CMV status not recorded). Some clones in this sample may be carry-over from other donors' samples. The rearrangement uses TRBV20-1 and TRBJ2-5, with D maybe TRBD1 (5 bases). In DNA form, the CDR3 reads TGCAGTGCCGCCCTCCTAGGGGTGGCCCAAGAGACCCAGTACTTC. The encoded protein is CSAALLGVAQETQYF.